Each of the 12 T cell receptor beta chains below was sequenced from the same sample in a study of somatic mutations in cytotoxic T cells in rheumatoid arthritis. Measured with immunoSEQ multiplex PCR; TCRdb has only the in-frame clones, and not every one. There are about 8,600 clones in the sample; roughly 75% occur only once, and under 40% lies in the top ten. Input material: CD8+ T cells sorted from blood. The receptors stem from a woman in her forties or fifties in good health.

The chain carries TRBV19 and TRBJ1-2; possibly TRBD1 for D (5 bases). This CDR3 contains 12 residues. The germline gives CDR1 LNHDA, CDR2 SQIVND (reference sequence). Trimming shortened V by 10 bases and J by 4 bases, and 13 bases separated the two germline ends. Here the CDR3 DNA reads TGTGCCACCCGGGGGTTGCCCTATGGCTACACCTTC. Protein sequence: CATRGLPYGYTF.

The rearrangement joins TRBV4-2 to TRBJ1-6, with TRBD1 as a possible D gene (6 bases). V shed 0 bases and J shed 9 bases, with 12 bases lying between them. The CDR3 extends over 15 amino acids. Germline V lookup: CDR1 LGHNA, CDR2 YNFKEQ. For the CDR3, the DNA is TGTGCCAGCAGCCAAGATGCGCCAGGGGTTTCACCCCTCCACTTT. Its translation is CASSQDAPGVSPLHF.

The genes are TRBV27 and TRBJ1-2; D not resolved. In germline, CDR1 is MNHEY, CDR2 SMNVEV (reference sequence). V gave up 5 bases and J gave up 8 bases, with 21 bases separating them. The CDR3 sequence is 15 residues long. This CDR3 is CASSPLDRILGGYTF. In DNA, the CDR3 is TGTGCCAGCAGTCCGCTGGACCGGATACTAGGAGGCTACACCTTC.

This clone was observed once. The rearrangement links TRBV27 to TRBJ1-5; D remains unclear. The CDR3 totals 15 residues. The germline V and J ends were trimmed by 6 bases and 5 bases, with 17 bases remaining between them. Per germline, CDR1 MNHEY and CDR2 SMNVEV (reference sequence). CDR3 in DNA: TGTGCCAGCAGAACCTCCGGGGTTGGGGATCAGCCCCAGCATTTT. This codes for CASRTSGVGDQPQHF.

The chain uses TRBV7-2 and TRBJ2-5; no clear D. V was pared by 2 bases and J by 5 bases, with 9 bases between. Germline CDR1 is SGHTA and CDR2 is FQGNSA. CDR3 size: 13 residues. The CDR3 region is CASSLTGYETQYF. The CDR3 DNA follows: TGTGCCAGCAGCTTAACCGGGTACGAGACCCAGTACTTC.

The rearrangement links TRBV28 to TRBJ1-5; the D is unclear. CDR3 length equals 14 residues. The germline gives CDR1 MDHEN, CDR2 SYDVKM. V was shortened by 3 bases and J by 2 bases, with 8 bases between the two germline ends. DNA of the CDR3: TGTGCCAGCAGTTTGCGGGGTGGCAATCAGCCCCAGCATTTT. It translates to CASSLRGGNQPQHF.

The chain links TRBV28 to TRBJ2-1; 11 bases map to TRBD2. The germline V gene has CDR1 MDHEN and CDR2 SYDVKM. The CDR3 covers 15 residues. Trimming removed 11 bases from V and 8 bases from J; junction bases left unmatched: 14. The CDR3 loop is CAASQYLAGGDEQFF. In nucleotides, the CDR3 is TGTGCCGCGTCCCAATATCTAGCGGGGGGAGATGAGCAGTTCTTC.

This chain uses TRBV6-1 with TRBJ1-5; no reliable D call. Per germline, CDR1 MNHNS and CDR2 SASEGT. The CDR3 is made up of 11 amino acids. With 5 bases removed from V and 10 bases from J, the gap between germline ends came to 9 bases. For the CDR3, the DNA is TGTGCCAGCAGTTACCCTACCCCCCAGCATTTT. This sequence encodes CASSYPTPQHF.

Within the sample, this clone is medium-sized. The DNA for the CDR3 is TGTGCCAGCAGTAGACCTCGGTCCGGGACAGGGGATATGAACACTGAAGCTTTCTTT. Protein: CASSRPRSGTGDMNTEAFF. The chain has TRBV28 and TRBJ1-1; 10 bases agree with TRBD1. Unmatched junction bases numbered 15, after V lost 5 bases and J lost 0 bases. Looked up from germline, CDR1 is MDHEN and CDR2 is SYDVKM. The CDR3 loop spans 19 amino acids.

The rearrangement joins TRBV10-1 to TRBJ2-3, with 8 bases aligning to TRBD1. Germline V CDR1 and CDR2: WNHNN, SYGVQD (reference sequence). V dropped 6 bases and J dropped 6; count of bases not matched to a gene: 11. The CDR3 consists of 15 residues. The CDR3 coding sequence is TGCGCCAGCAGAGGTGGACAGGGACCCTATGATACGCAGTATTTT. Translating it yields CASRGGQGPYDTQYF.

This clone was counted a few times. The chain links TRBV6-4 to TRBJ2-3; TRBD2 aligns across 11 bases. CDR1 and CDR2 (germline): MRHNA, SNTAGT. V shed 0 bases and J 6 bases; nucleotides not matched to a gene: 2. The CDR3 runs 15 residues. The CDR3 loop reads CASSDSTSGVDTQYF. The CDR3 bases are TGTGCCAGCAGTGACTCGACTAGCGGGGTTGATACGCAGTATTTT.

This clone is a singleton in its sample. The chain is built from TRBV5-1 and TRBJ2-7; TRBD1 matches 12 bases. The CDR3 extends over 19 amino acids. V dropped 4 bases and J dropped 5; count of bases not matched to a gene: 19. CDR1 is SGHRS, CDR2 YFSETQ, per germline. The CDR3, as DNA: TGCGCCAGCAGCCCGGCTCCCGGGACAGGGGGCGCGAGGTACGACGAGCAGTACTTC. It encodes CASSPAPGTGGARYDEQYF.